The present entry profiles one T cell receptor beta chain with its context. It has no known antigen specificity. No much larger clone is present one base from it, and per-base qualities are unavailable. The sample comes from a study of T cells after posttransplantation cyclophosphamide (TCRdb year 2016). Study-wide context: T cell repertoire reconstitution was tracked by TRB sequencing after myeloablative bone marrow transplantation in which posttransplantation cyclophosphamide was used as GVHD prophylaxis. Antigen receptor sequencing covered samples from a few dozen PTCy-treated patients and 16 of their related bone marrow donors. Public TRB sequences were queried against a database of over 3,000 sequences associated with responses to pathogens, tumor antigens, self-antigens and alloantigens. Because TRA and TRB clonality correlated tightly in several samples, later TCR analyses were limited to TRB. In 3 patients, up to about 3 additional blood samples taken between 2 and 5.2 years after transplant also underwent TRB sequencing, as did pretransplant blood from a handful of patients. TRB sequencing was performed on blood from all 35 or so PTCy patients with 1-year posttransplant specimens. General study outcomes and caveats: Donor-recipient similarity was low at 1-2 months but rose over the first year, and later blood repertoires were often dominated by donor CD8+ memory clones. The TRB repertoires of T cells infiltrating skin or GI tract showed only limited overlap with the TRB repertoires of T cells in blood. Across approximately 41 patients, TRB clonality was highly associated with recipient CMV seropositivity and CMV reactivation, and PTCy diversity was similar to diversity in CNI/methotrexate controls.

On the day of marrow donation, related bone marrow donors gave peripheral blood samples. Peripheral blood and bone marrow mononuclear cells were isolated by Ficoll-Hypaque density centrifugation and were cryopreserved. V is shortened by 0 bases, J by 1 base, and the region joining them spans 7 bases. CDR1 is given as SGHRS and CDR2 as YFSETQ, both from the germline V gene. Including the terminal cysteine and phenylalanine, the CDR3 comprises 14 residues. The kept DNA is CDR3 alone, 42 bases in frame from the first base. TRB sequencing used genomic DNA with the immunoSEQ assay at survey resolution or the hsTCRB kit. The authors' pipeline ran thus. The immunoSEQ software was used for initial read processing, and the LymphoSeq R package was used for repertoire analyses. For each TRB dataset, clonality was calculated as 1 minus normalized Shannon entropy, and the Gini coefficient was computed as well. To infer phenotypes in unsorted samples, TRB sequences from sorted subsets of the recipient or donor were mapped onto the unsorted samples of the same recipient. TCRdb carries this immuneACCESS record with in-frame sequences only. Its versions omit some clonotypes, under half of them owing to an unresolved V gene in the studies checked, with the rest unexplained. The D gene and trimming were derived from the DNA, and the V and J assignments and clone size from that table. The sample records about 66,000 clones, 85% to 95% of which are singletons. Approximately 2.7% of the sample goes to the ten largest clones.

Sequencing used PBMCs. The TCR was taken from a woman in her twenties or thirties in good health and a related stem cell transplant donor. The rearrangement joined TRBV5-1 to TRBJ1-1, with the D gene not confidently named. The DNA reads TGCGCCAGCAGCTTGGACCAGCAGAACACTGAAGCTTTCTTT. Its protein product is CASSLDQQNTEAFF.